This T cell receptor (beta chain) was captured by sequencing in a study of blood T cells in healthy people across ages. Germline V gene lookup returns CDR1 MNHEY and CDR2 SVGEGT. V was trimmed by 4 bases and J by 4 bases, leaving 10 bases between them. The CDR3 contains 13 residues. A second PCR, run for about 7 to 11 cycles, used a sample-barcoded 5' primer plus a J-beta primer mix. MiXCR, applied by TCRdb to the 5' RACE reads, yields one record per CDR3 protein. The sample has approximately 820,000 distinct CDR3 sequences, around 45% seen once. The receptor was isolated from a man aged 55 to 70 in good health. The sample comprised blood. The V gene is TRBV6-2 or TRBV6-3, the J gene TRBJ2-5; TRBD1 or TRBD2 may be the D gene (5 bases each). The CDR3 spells CASSWGLRETQYF. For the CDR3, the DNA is TGTGCCAGCAGTTGGGGGTTGCGAGAGACCCAGTACTTC.